This entry lists 24 T cell receptor beta chains sequenced from one sample in a study of identifying expanded T cells in peripheral blood. Assay: immunoSEQ multiplex PCR; the TCRdb copy retains only in-frame clones and omits some. The top ten hold over 5% of the sample, which has about 100,000 clones, approximately 84% seen once. Sequencing input: blood. The receptor source for this set is a person aged 18 to 75 in good health.

This clone was recorded once. The gene calls are TRBV7-9 and TRBJ2-3; 7 positions match TRBD2. The CDR3 length is 14 residues. CDR1 and CDR2 from the germline V gene are SEHNR and FQNEAQ (reference sequence). After removal of 1 base from V and 4 bases from J, the junction contained 2 bases not matched to a gene. The CDR3, as DNA: TGTGCCAGCAGCTTAGGCGGGGGAGCAGATACGCAGTATTTT. This sequence encodes CASSLGGGADTQYF.

The chain combines TRBV30 with TRBJ2-3; TRBD1 or TRBD2 may be the D gene (6 bases each). CDR1 and CDR2 from the germline V gene are GTSNPN and SVGIG (reference sequence). This CDR3 spans 14 amino acids. Trimming cost V 2 bases and J 3 bases, with 12 bases left between them. The CDR3 coding sequence is TGTGCCTGGAGTCGGGGGCAAGGGACAGATACGCAGTATTTT. It yields the protein CAWSRGQGTDTQYF.

The V call is TRBV6-9, the J call TRBJ2-2; 8 bases map to TRBD2. The CDR3 sequence is 17 residues long. After removal of 1 base from V and 4 bases from J, the junction contained 8 bases not matched to a gene. Germline V gene lookup returns CDR1 MNHGY and CDR2 SVAAGI. DNA for the CDR3: TGTGCCAGCAGTTATTACGGAGCGGGGGAGACCACCGGGGAGCTGTTTTTT. Amino acids: CASSYYGAGETTGELFF.

The chain joins TRBV7-9 to TRBJ1-4, with a tentative D call TRBD1 (5 bases). Germline CDR1 SEHNR, CDR2 FQNEAQ (reference sequence). Between the trimmed V and J ends, which lost 5 bases and 14 bases, there was a span of 15 bases. This CDR3 is built from 12 residues. The CDR3 DNA sequence: TGTGCCAGCAGCCCCGGTGGGGGTGGGCTGTTTTTT. Its translation: CASSPGGGGLFF.

The V call is TRBV7-3, the J call TRBJ2-3; D is uncertain. This CDR3 spans 12 amino acids. Germline V lookup: CDR1 SGHTA, CDR2 FQGTGA. V shed 2 bases and J shed 5 bases, with 5 bases lying between them. The CDR3 loop is CASSLPGDTQYF. The CDR3 DNA sequence: TGTGCCAGCAGCTTACCCGGAGATACGCAGTATTTT.

J is TRBJ1-2 and V is TRBV4-3, with D unclear. The CDR3 length is 16 residues. V was cut by 0 bases and J by 1 base, with 12 bases left in between. Per germline, CDR1 LGHNA and CDR2 YSLEER. The CDR3 coding sequence is TGCGCCAGCAGCCAAGATCCCGTTGCCGTTAACTATGGCTACACCTTC. Translating it yields CASSQDPVAVNYGYTF.

This clone was picked up a small number of times. The chain is built from TRBV7-8 and TRBJ1-2; 9 bases line up with TRBD1. The ends lost 4 bases at V and 5 bases at J; junction bases unmatched: 8. The CDR3 runs 15 residues. Germline lookup yields CDR1 SGHVS and CDR2 FQNEAQ. CDR3 region: CASSSRTGTGYGYTF. The CDR3 DNA is TGTGCCAGCAGCTCCCGAACGGGGACAGGGTATGGCTACACCTTC.

This clone was seen only once. The chain joins TRBV7-2 to TRBJ1-6; D gene uncertain. The germline V gene encodes CDR1 SGHTA and CDR2 FQGNSA. Trimming shortened V by 5 bases and J by 9 bases, and 8 bases separated the two germline ends. The CDR3 is made up of 12 amino acids. The DNA for the CDR3 is TGTGCCAGCAGCCTCCCACTTTCACCCCTCCACTTT. This translates into CASSLPLSPLHF.

This rearrangement joins TRBV11-2 to TRBJ1-1; D is uncertain. The CDR3 covers 13 residues. CDR1 is SGHAT, CDR2 FQNNGV, per germline. With 2 bases removed from V and 1 base from J, the gap between germline ends came to 5 bases. The DNA of the CDR3 is TGTGCCAGCAGCTTAAAGAGGAACACTGAAGCTTTCTTT. It encodes CASSLKRNTEAFF.

The gene calls are TRBV12-5 and TRBJ1-6, with D unresolved. CDR3 size: 15 residues. The V end was cut by 7 bases, the J end by 6 bases, with 16 bases between. Germline V gene sequence: CDR1 LGHNT, CDR2 FRNRAP. CDR3 amino acids: CASALHDGRNSPLHF. Written as DNA, the CDR3 is TGTGCTAGTGCCTTACACGACGGCCGTAATTCACCCCTCCACTTT.

This chain uses TRBV5-1 with TRBJ2-3, with D tentatively TRBD2 (5 bases). CDR1 is SGHRS and CDR2 is YFSETQ in the germline V gene. The CDR3 loop spans 15 amino acids. Trimming removed 3 bases at V and 4 bases at J, with 15 bases between. CDR3 coding DNA: TGCGCCAGCAGCTCCCTGCAGCTAGCATCAGATACGCAGTATTTT. Its translation: CASSSLQLASDTQYF.

The chain recombines TRBV12-5 with TRBJ2-3; D possibly matches TRBD1 or TRBD2 (5 bases each). The CDR3 extends over 16 amino acids. CDR1 is LGHNT, CDR2 FRNRAP, per germline. V was shortened by 5 bases and J by 6 bases, with 21 bases between the two germline ends. The CDR3 DNA reads TGTGCTAGTGGTCCGCCCCCAAATCAGGGAGCCGATACGCAGTATTTT. As protein: CASGPPPNQGADTQYF.

The chain employs TRBV29-1 and TRBJ2-7; TRBD1 is a possible D gene (7 bases). Trimming pared 0 bases from V and 3 bases from J, leaving 21 bases between. CDR3 length equals 17 residues. Germline CDR1 reads SQVTM; CDR2 reads ANQGSEA. In DNA form, the CDR3 reads TGCAGCGTTGAAGAGGGGGGTAGACAGGGAGGTATCTACGAGCAGTACTTC. Amino acids: CSVEEGGRQGGIYEQYF.

This chain uses TRBV9 with TRBJ2-2; D is unresolved. This CDR3 spans 13 amino acids. Trimming pared 3 bases from V and 6 bases from J, leaving 9 bases between. From germline, CDR1 is SGDLS and CDR2 YYNGEE. The DNA for the CDR3 is TGTGCCAGCAGCGCTTACGGTGCCGGGGAGCTGTTTTTT. This encodes CASSAYGAGELFF.

CDR3 sequence: CASSREDIMNTEAFF. CDR3 DNA: TGTGCCAGCTCGAGGGAAGACATCATGAACACTGAAGCTTTCTTT. The rearrangement joins TRBV21-1 to TRBJ1-1. TRBV21-1 represents a pseudogene. This CDR3 has 15 amino acids.

V is TRBV11-2 and J is TRBJ2-4; possibly TRBD2 for D (5 bases). There are 15 residues in the CDR3. Between the trimmed V and J ends, which lost 6 bases and 0 bases, there was a span of 12 bases. The V gene's germline CDR1 is SGHAT and CDR2 FQNNGV. The CDR3 region is CASSPGRAAKNIQYF. CDR3 in DNA: TGTGCCAGCAGTCCTGGGCGGGCAGCCAAAAACATTCAGTACTTC.

The chain joins TRBV6-6 to TRBJ1-1; unclear D gene. Germline-derived CDR1 and CDR2 are MNHNY and SVGAGI (reference sequence). V was pared by 5 bases and J by 1 base, with 2 bases between. The CDR3 has 11 residues. CDR3: CASSRNTEAFF. DNA of the CDR3: TGTGCCAGCAGTAGGAACACTGAAGCTTTCTTT.

CDR3 protein: CASSYSGQANYGYTF. The CDR3 nucleotides read TGCGCCAGCAGTTACTCAGGGCAAGCTAACTATGGCTACACCTTC. The gene calls are TRBV5-1 and TRBJ1-2; a weak D match, TRBD1 (5 bases). Germline V gene lookup returns CDR1 SGHRS and CDR2 YFSETQ. The length of the CDR3 is 15 residues. V gave up 5 bases and J gave up 0 bases, with 14 bases separating them.

The chain links TRBV11-2 to TRBJ2-3, with D possibly being TRBD2 (5 bases). The V gene's germline CDR1 is SGHAT and CDR2 FQNNGV. The CDR3 has 16 residues. With 4 bases removed from V and 5 bases from J, the gap between germline ends came to 19 bases. The CDR3 DNA sequence: TGTGCCAGCAGCTATTTAGTTGGTCTAGCTCTAGATACGCAGTATTTT. Amino acid sequence: CASSYLVGLALDTQYF. The complete variable domain, with remaining parts taken from reference TRBV11-2 and TRBJ2-3, reads EAGVAQSPRYKIIEKRQSVAFWCNPISGHATLYWYQQILGQGPKLLIQFQNNGVVDDSQLPKDRFSAERLKGVDSTLKIQPAKLEDSAVYLCASSYLVGLALDTQYFGPGTRLTVL.

The chain is built from TRBV13 and TRBJ2-7, with 7 bases aligning to TRBD2. There are 15 residues in the CDR3. Trimming at V came to 1 base and at J to 4 bases, leaving 7 bases not matched to a gene. CDR1 and CDR2 (germline): PRHDT, FYEKMQ (reference sequence). The CDR3, as DNA: TGTGCCAGCAGCTTAGCGGGGGGAATTAATTACGAGCAGTACTTC. This sequence encodes CASSLAGGINYEQYF.

V usage is TRBV4-3 and J usage is TRBJ2-4; a weak D match, TRBD1 (6 bases). Germline loops: CDR1 LGHNA, CDR2 YSLEER. The CDR3 is 16 residues long. Deletions cut 5 bases from V and 1 base from J, with 15 bases between. The DNA for the CDR3 is TGCGCCAGCAGCGGTAGAACTCAGGGGGCCAAAAACATTCAGTACTTC. This codes for CASSGRTQGAKNIQYF.

The V call is TRBV30, the J call TRBJ2-7, with 8 bases identical to TRBD2. V lost 3 bases, J lost 5 bases, and 3 bases stayed unmatched. The CDR3 spans 12 residues. Germline V gives CDR1 GTSNPN, CDR2 SVGIG (reference sequence). The chain's CDR3 is CAWSGGANEQYF. The CDR3 region has the DNA TGTGCCTGGAGCGGGGGGGCTAACGAGCAGTACTTC.

This clone has a handful of counts. The chain carries TRBV7-2 and TRBJ2-5, with D unresolved. Germline CDR1 is SGHTA and CDR2 is FQGNSA. Trimming left V 0 bases short and J 0 bases short, with 2 bases between. CDR3 length: 13 amino acids. For the CDR3, the DNA is TGTGCCAGCAGCTTAGCTAACCAAGAGACCCAGTACTTC. Its translation: CASSLANQETQYF. The variable domain in full, completed from reference TRBV7-2 and TRBJ2-5, reads GAGVSQSPSNKVTEKGKDVELRCDPISGHTALYWYRQSLGQGLEFLIYFQGNSAPDKSGLPSDRFSAERTGGSVSTLTIQRTQQEDSAVYLCASSLANQETQYFGPGTRLLVL.

This chain uses TRBV11-3 with TRBJ2-7; the D gene is possibly TRBD2 (5 bases). Trimming took off 3 bases at V and 7 bases at J, with 13 bases between the two ends. CDR1 is SGHNT, CDR2 YENEEA, per germline. The CDR3 covers 13 residues. CDR3 in amino acids: CASSLRRAGEQYF. CDR3 sequence (DNA): TGTGCCAGCAGCTTGAGACGGGCGGGTGAGCAGTACTTC.